Here is one T cell receptor (beta chain) with its context. The CDR3 loop spans 15 amino acids. V was pared by 5 bases and J by 7 bases, with 15 bases between. CDR1 is MNHEY, CDR2 SVGAGI, per germline. The entry originates in a study of control samples from healthy donors and cancer patients. Here immunoSEQ multiplex PCR was the method, and the copy in TCRdb shows in-frame clones only, minus some. The data show about 150,000 clones, with 88% seen just once and less than 2% held by the top ten. The rearrangement uses TRBV6-5 and TRBJ1-6; weak D call: TRBD1 (6 bases). The material sequenced was blood. The clonotype originates from a man aged 18 to 29 in good health. The chain's CDR3 is CASSHPGTGNSPLHF. CDR3 coding DNA: TGTGCCAGCAGTCATCCGGGAACAGGGAATTCACCCCTCCACTTT.